These 20 T cell receptor beta chains share one sample of origin, sequenced in a study of blood T cells in healthy people across ages. A second PCR, run for roughly 7 to 11 cycles, used a sample-barcoded 5' primer plus a J-beta primer mix. Via MiXCR, TCRdb re-called the 5' RACE reads, giving one row per CDR3 protein. The table lists around 870,000 distinct CDR3 sequences, around 30% of them singletons. Specimen: blood. Receptor source: a woman at least 80 years old in good health.

This clonotype was counted a few times. V and J are TRBV19 and TRBJ2-2; tentatively, D is TRBD1 (6 bases). The CDR3 is made up of 19 amino acids. Germline CDR1 and CDR2: LNHDA and SQIVND (reference sequence). V lost 8 bases and J 1 base, leaving 26 bases between the germline ends. The CDR3 region is CASYPGTQGWGLNTGELFF. CDR3 coding DNA: TGTGCCAGTTATCCCGGGACACAAGGGTGGGGCTTGAACACCGGGGAGCTGTTTTTT.

This chain joins TRBV7-2 and TRBJ2-1, with a possible D match to TRBD2 (6 bases). The CDR3 covers 13 residues. Trimming pared 8 bases from V and 10 bases from J, leaving 18 bases between. CDR1 is SGHTA, CDR2 FQGNSA, per germline. The CDR3 region is CASRPGVSLEQFF. The CDR3 nucleotides read TGTGCCAGCCGGCCGGGGGTCTCTTTAGAGCAGTTCTTC.

This clonotype was picked up many times. The chain employs TRBV5-1 and TRBJ1-2; D remains unclear. The germline gives CDR1 SGHRS, CDR2 YFSETQ. This CDR3 is built from 14 residues. V was pared by 1 base and J by 6 bases, with 13 bases between. CDR3 sequence: CASSLSRREDGYTF. CDR3 nucleotides: TGCGCCAGCAGCTTGTCCAGGCGTGAAGATGGCTACACCTTC.

As for this clonotype: Since a much larger clone is just one base distant, this may be a read error. The V gene is TRBV5-6, the J gene TRBJ2-1; D is unresolved. The CDR3 has 14 residues. From germline, CDR1 is SGHDT and CDR2 YYEEEE. The V and J ends lost 3 bases and 6 bases respectively, with 13 bases between them. In DNA form, the CDR3 reads TGTGCCAGCAGCTGGTACGTAGGCGGCAATGAGCAGTTCTTC. Translated: CASSWYVGGNEQFF.

This clonotype was seen many times. V is TRBV6-6 and J is TRBJ2-7, with 7 bases fitting TRBD1. V was clipped by 5 bases and J by 2 bases; unmatched bases: 6. Germline CDR1 is MNHNY and CDR2 is SVGAGI (reference sequence). The CDR3 has 14 amino acids. CDR3 nucleotide sequence: TGTGCCAGCAGTACAAACAGGGGAACCTACGAGCAGTACTTC. It is translated as CASSTNRGTYEQYF.

Ten or more counts support this clonotype. This rearrangement joins TRBV20-1 to TRBJ2-5; TRBD1 matches 11 bases. The CDR3 consists of 17 residues. Per the germline V gene, CDR1 is DFQATT and CDR2 is SNEGSKA (reference sequence). V lost 1 base to trimming and J lost 5 bases; unmatched junction nucleotides: 12. The CDR3 loop is CSARVHGQGAPSETQYF. The CDR3 coding sequence is TGCAGTGCTAGAGTCCACGGACAGGGGGCACCAAGCGAGACCCAGTACTTC.

In DNA, the CDR3 is TGCAGTGCTAGACCGGATCAGGGGACTAGCGGGAGTTACGGGGAGCTGTTTTTT. Its translation is CSARPDQGTSGSYGELFF. The chain joins TRBV20-1 to TRBJ2-2; 14 bases align to TRBD2. CDR1 and CDR2 (germline): DFQATT, SNEGSKA (reference sequence). Trimming took 2 bases from V and 7 from J; bases not matched to a gene: 12. The CDR3 contains 18 residues.

This clonotype was picked up a small number of times. The chain combines TRBV5-1 with TRBJ2-1, with D perhaps TRBD2 (6 bases). Germline V gene lookup returns CDR1 SGHRS and CDR2 YFSETQ. Trimming removed 0 bases from V and 11 bases from J, with 21 bases in between. The CDR3 covers 16 residues. The CDR3 nucleotides are TGCGCCAGCAGCTTGGCCCAGGCGGGGAGTACAATGAAGCAGTTCTTC. It specifies CASSLAQAGSTMKQFF.

In its sample, this clonotype was seen a few times. V and J are TRBV29-1 and TRBJ2-1; 7 bases match TRBD2. Germline assignment: CDR1 SQVTM and CDR2 ANQGSEA. The CDR3 runs to 15 residues. V shed 4 bases and J 9 bases; nucleotides not matched to a gene: 15. In DNA form, the CDR3 reads TGCAGCGTTGTTGAGGGAGGGGTTATGGTTGGTGAGCAGTTCTTC. The encoded protein is CSVVEGGVMVGEQFF.

A few counts support this clonotype. The chain combines TRBV9 with TRBJ2-5, with 7 bases that match TRBD1. The ends lost 4 bases at V and 4 bases at J; junction bases unmatched: 7. The CDR3 extends over 14 amino acids. Germline V gives CDR1 SGDLS, CDR2 YYNGEE. The DNA of the CDR3 is TGTGCCAGCAGCAAAACAGGGGTTGGAGAGACCCAGTACTTC. It yields the protein CASSKTGVGETQYF. Supplemented by reference TRBV9 and TRBJ2-5, the full variable domain reads DSGVTQTPKHLITATGQRVTLRCSPRSGDLSVYWYQQSLDQGLQFLIQYYNGEERAKGNILERFSAQQFPDLHSELNLSSLELGDSALYFCASSKTGVGETQYFGPGTRLLVL.

This clonotype has at least ten counts. The chain recombines TRBV29-1 with TRBJ1-1; D gene unclear. V was clipped by 6 bases and J by 2 bases, with 13 bases between them. Germline V gene data show CDR1 as SQVTM and CDR2 as ANQGSEA. The CDR3 contains 13 residues. For the CDR3, the DNA is TGCAGCGTGTATCGGAATCTAAACACTGAAGCTTTCTTT. Translated, it gives CSVYRNLNTEAFF.

A remark on this clonotype: Since the CDR3 does not end with the conserved phenylalanine or tryptophan, this likely comes from a read error. This chain uses TRBV30 with TRBJ1-5; possible D gene TRBD1, 6 bases. CDR1 is GTSNPN, CDR2 SVGIG, per germline (reference sequence). V gave up 6 bases and J gave up 5 bases, with 14 bases separating them. This CDR3 spans 13 amino acids. The CDR3 here is CACNWGADQPQHV. Here the CDR3 DNA reads TGTGCCTGCAACTGGGGGGCGGATCAGCCCCAGCATGTT.

A word on this clonotype: A single base separates this from a much larger clone, so it may be a read error. The V gene is TRBV10-3, the J gene TRBJ2-7; D uncertain. V lost 2 bases, J lost 4 bases, and 3 bases lay in between. Germline V CDR1 and CDR2: ENHRY, SYGVKD. The CDR3 sequence is 11 residues long. This CDR3 is CAISERYEQYF. CDR3 DNA sequence: TGTGCCATCAGTGAGCGGTACGAGCAGTACTTC.

V is TRBV6-2 or TRBV6-3 and J is TRBJ2-2; possible D gene TRBD1, 5 bases. The V and J ends lost 5 bases and 7 bases respectively, with 17 bases between them. The CDR3 runs 15 residues. CDR1 and CDR2 from the germline V gene are MNHEY and SVGEGT. The CDR3, as DNA: TGTGCCAGCAGTCCCAGAAGGCAAGGGGACGGGGAGCTGTTTTTT. Translated, it gives CASSPRRQGDGELFF.

This chain connects TRBV7-6 to TRBJ1-1; 7 nucleotides line up with TRBD1. Trimming at V came to 0 bases and at J to 1 base, leaving 11 bases not matched to a gene. The germline V gene encodes CDR1 SGHVS and CDR2 FNYEAQ. The CDR3 covers 18 residues. DNA of the CDR3: TGTGCCAGCAGCTTAGCCTATTACGGGACAGAAGAGAACACTGAAGCTTTCTTT. It is translated as CASSLAYYGTEENTEAFF.

A word on this clonotype: A much larger clone differs from this one at a single base, so this may be a read error. The chain is built from TRBV12-3 or TRBV12-4 and TRBJ2-3; D unresolved. This CDR3 is 15 amino acids long. CDR3 region: CASSFGRASADTEYF. In nucleotides, the CDR3 is TGTGCCAGCAGTTTCGGCAGAGCGAGCGCAGATACGGAGTATTTT.

This clonotype was detected a few times. The V call is TRBV5-4, the J call TRBJ2-2, with 10 bases that match TRBD2. There are 17 residues in the CDR3. Germline V gene sequence: CDR1 SGHNT, CDR2 YYREEE (reference sequence). After removal of 1 base from V and 8 bases from J, the junction contained 11 bases not matched to a gene. CDR3 nucleotide sequence: TGTGCCAGCAGCTTGAGCCTAGCGGGGGCCCTCGGGGGGGAGCTGTTTTTT. Translating it yields CASSLSLAGALGGELFF.

The V gene is TRBV7-2, the J gene TRBJ2-3; D uncertain. This CDR3 has 16 amino acids. Germline V CDR1 and CDR2: SGHTA, FQGNSA. Trimming took 1 base from V and 0 from J, leaving 11 bases between them. CDR3 loop: CASSLGPSVSTDTQYF. In DNA form, the CDR3 reads TGTGCCAGCAGCTTAGGACCCAGTGTGAGCACAGATACGCAGTATTTT.

There are many counts of this clonotype. The V call is TRBV12-3 or TRBV12-4, the J call TRBJ2-1; 15 nucleotides align to TRBD2. The V gene end was trimmed by 6 bases and the J gene end by 4 bases; junction bases not matched to a gene: 4. The CDR3 is 16 residues long. The CDR3 DNA reads as TGTGCCAGCAGAGGACTAGCGGGGGGGCCTTACAATGAGCAGTTCTTC. It translates to CASRGLAGGPYNEQFF.

The rearrangement joins TRBV27 to TRBJ1-2; D unresolved. V shed 6 bases and J shed 5 bases, with 13 bases lying between them. The CDR3 has 13 amino acids. The germline gives CDR1 MNHEY, CDR2 SMNVEV (reference sequence). CDR3 coding DNA: TGTGCCAGCAGCCGACTCTCGGAGTATGGCTACACCTTC. It encodes CASSRLSEYGYTF.